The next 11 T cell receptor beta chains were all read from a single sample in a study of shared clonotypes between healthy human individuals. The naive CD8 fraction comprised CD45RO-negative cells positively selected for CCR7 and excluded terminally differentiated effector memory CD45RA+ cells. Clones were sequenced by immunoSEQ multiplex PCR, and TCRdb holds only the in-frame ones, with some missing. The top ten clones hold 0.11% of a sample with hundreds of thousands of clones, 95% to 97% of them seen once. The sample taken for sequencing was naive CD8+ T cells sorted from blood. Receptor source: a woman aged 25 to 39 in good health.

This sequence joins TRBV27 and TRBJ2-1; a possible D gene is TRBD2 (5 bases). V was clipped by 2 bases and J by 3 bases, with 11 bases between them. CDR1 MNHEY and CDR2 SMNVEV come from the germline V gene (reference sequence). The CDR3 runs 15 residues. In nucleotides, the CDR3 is TGTGCCAGCAGTTTAAAGCTACTAGTCTACAATGAGCAGTTCTTC. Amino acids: CASSLKLLVYNEQFF.

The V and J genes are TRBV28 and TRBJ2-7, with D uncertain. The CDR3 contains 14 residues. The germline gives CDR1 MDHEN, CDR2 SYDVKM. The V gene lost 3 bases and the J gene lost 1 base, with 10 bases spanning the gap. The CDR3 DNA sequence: TGTGCCAGCAGTTTTAACGCTGGGTCCTACGAGCAGTACTTC. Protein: CASSFNAGSYEQYF.

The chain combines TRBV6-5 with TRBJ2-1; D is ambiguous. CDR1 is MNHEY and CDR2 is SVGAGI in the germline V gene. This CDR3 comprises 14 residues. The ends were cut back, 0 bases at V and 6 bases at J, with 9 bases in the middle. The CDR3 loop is CASSYSEGPNEQFF. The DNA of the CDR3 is TGTGCCAGCAGTTACTCCGAAGGTCCCAATGAGCAGTTCTTC.

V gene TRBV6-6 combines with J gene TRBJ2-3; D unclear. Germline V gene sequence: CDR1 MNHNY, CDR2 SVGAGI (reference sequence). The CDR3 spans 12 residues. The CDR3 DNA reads TGTGCAACTTTGTCCGGTGCAGATACGCAGTATTTT. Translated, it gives CATLSGADTQYF.

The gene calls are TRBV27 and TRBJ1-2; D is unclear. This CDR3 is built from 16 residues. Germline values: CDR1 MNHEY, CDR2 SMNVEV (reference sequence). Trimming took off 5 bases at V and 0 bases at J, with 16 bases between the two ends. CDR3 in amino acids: CASSPGSGTPNYGYTF. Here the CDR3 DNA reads TGTGCCAGCAGTCCCGGCAGCGGAACCCCTAACTATGGCTACACCTTC.

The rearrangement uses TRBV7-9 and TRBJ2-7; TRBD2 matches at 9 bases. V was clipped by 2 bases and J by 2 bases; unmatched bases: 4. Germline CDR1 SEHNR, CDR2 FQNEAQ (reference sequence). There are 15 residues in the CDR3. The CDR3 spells CASSLLGGRAYEQYF. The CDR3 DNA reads TGTGCCAGCAGCTTACTGGGCGGGAGGGCCTACGAGCAGTACTTC.

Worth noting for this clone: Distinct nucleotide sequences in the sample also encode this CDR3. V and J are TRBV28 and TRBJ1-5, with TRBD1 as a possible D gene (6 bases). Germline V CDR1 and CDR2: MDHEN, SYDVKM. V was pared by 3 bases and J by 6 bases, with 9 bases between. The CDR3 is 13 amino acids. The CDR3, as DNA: TGTGCCAGCAGTTTGCGGGGGGCTCAGCCCCAGCATTTT. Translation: CASSLRGAQPQHF. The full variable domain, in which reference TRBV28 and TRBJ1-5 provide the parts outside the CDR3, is DVKVTQSSRYLVKRTGEKVFLECVQDMDHENMFWYRQDPGLGLRLIYFSYDVKMKEKGDIPEGYSVSREKKERFSLILESASTNQTSMYLCASSLRGAQPQHFGDGTRLSIL.

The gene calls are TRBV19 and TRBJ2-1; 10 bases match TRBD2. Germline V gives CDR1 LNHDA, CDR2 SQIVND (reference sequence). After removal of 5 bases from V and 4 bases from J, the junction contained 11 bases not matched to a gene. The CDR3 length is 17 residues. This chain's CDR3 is CASSPRASGSLYNEQFF. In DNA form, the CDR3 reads TGTGCCAGTAGTCCTAGGGCTAGCGGGAGTCTATACAATGAGCAGTTCTTC.

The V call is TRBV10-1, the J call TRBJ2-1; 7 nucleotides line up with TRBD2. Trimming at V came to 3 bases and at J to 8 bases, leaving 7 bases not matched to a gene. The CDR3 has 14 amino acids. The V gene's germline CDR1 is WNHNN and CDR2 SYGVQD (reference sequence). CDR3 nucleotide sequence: TGCGCCAGCAGTGAAGCCGGGAGGAATTATGAGCAGTTCTTC. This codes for CASSEAGRNYEQFF.

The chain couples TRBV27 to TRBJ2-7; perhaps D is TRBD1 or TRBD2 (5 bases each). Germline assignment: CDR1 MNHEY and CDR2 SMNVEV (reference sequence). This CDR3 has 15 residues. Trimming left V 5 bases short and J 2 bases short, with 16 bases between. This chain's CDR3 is CASSPLWQGPYEQYF. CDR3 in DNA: TGTGCCAGCAGTCCCCTCTGGCAGGGACCCTACGAGCAGTACTTC.

DNA for the CDR3: TGTGCCAGCAGTGTAAACCCCTACGAGCAGTACTTC. It codes for CASSVNPYEQYF. The chain combines TRBV2 with TRBJ2-7; D uncertain. Germline V gene data show CDR1 as SNHLY and CDR2 as FYNNEI. CDR3 length: 12 amino acids. With 4 bases removed from V and 2 bases from J, the gap between germline ends came to 6 bases.